This T cell receptor beta chain is from a study of T-cell memory formation after mild COVID-19. Across the study: Most TCR clusters belonged to a single donor. The study, taken as a whole, reports: Prior to infection, memory already included some responding clones, suggesting cross-reactive memory joined. CM and EM subsets held most contracting CD4+ clones; EMRA held CD8+ ones.

This clonotype was seen a few times. The antigen is unknown. TCR alpha and TCR beta cDNA libraries carrying sample barcodes and UMIs came from 5'RACE with constant-segment primers. TCRdb re-analysed the 5' RACE reads in MiXCR, keeping a single row per CDR3 protein. The sample holds under 250,000 distinct CDR3 sequences, 15% seen once. Trimming cost V 7 bases and J 6 bases, with 12 bases left between them. The CDR3 runs 12 residues. This clonotype was obtained from an adult woman who had mild COVID-19 (a few samples of this study predate the infection). Cell type and time point are not known. The gene calls are TRBV12-3 or TRBV12-4 and TRBJ1-2; D may be TRBD1 (6 bases). The sequenced sample consisted of PBMCs or a T cell subset sorted from them (not recorded which). The CDR3 here is CASNVQGDGYTF. The CDR3 DNA reads TGTGCCAGCAATGTACAGGGAGATGGCTACACCTTC.